The 25 T cell receptor beta chains below were found in one sample sequenced in a study of cytotoxic CD8 clonotypes in ibrutinib-treated CLL. Here immunoSEQ multiplex PCR was the method, and the copy in TCRdb shows in-frame clones only, minus some. The sample holds about 160,000 clones, under 85% seen once. The specimen was PBMCs, collected after 24 months of ibrutinib treatment. The receptor set was obtained from a human donor with chronic lymphocytic leukemia.

J is TRBJ1-6 and V is TRBV30; 9 nucleotides line up with TRBD1. Germline values: CDR1 GTSNPN, CDR2 SVGIG (reference sequence). V trimming: 3 bases; J trimming: 7 bases; junction bases outside the gene matches: 7. The CDR3 contains 15 residues. The DNA for the CDR3 is TGTGCCTGGAGGGAGTTCGGGACAGGGAATTCACCCCTCCACTTT. It translates to CAWREFGTGNSPLHF.

This clone was seen more than once but under ten times. The gene calls are TRBV7-3 and TRBJ2-7; no firm D call. V was cut by 4 bases and J by 6 bases, with 16 bases left in between. CDR1 and CDR2 from the germline V gene are SGHTA and FQGTGA. This CDR3 is built from 14 residues. The CDR3 nucleotides are TGTGCCAGCAGCTCCCACGGCATGTCGGGCGAGCAGTACTTC. It translates to CASSSHGMSGEQYF.

This clone was seen a handful of times. The rearrangement uses TRBV15 and TRBJ1-2; perhaps TRBD1 as D (5 bases). This CDR3 has 15 amino acids. Trimming shortened V by 0 bases and J by 4 bases, and 12 bases separated the two germline ends. The germline V gene has CDR1 LNHNV and CDR2 YYDKDF (reference sequence). In DNA, the CDR3 is TGTGCCACCAGCAGAGATGGAGGACACCTCTATGGCTACACCTTC. Amino acid sequence: CATSRDGGHLYGYTF.

The genes are TRBV14 and TRBJ1-1; 8 positions agree with TRBD1. V trimming: 3 bases; J trimming: 1 base; junction bases outside the gene matches: 7. The CDR3 contains 16 residues. Per the germline V gene, CDR1 is SGHDN and CDR2 is FVKESK. CDR3 nucleotide sequence: TGTGCCAGCAGCCAGTTGACCGGGACAGGGAACACTGAAGCTTTCTTT. It is translated as CASSQLTGTGNTEAFF. The entire variable domain, with the rest obtained from reference TRBV14 and TRBJ1-1, is as follows: EAGVTQFPSHSVIEKGQTVTLRCDPISGHDNLYWYRRVMGKEIKFLLHFVKESKQDESGMPNNRFLAERTGGTYSTLKVQPAELEDSGVYFCASSQLTGTGNTEAFFGQGTRLTVV.

This clone was picked up one time. This chain links TRBV7-9 with TRBJ2-3; D assignment may be TRBD1 or TRBD2 (5 bases each). Germline loops: CDR1 SEHNR, CDR2 FQNEAQ (reference sequence). The CDR3 length is 14 residues. V lost 3 bases to trimming and J lost 5 bases, with 12 bases between them. The CDR3 is CASSLWGSQDTQYF. CDR3 in DNA: TGTGCCAGCAGCTTGTGGGGGTCGCAAGATACGCAGTATTTT.

The chain combines TRBV6-1 with TRBJ2-7, with 8 nucleotides matching TRBD1. CDR3 length: 14 residues. With V trimmed by 6 bases and J by 2 bases, 6 bases remained unmatched. Per the germline V gene, CDR1 is MNHNS and CDR2 is SASEGT. CDR3 amino acids: CASRVDRGPYEQYF. CDR3 nucleotide sequence: TGTGCCAGCAGAGTAGACAGGGGACCCTACGAGCAGTACTTC.

In this sample, this clone turned up a few times. The J gene is TRBJ1-4, the V gene TRBV7-9; no reliable D call. The V end lost 6 bases, the J end lost 2 bases, and 16 bases lay between the germline ends. CDR1 is SEHNR and CDR2 is FQNEAQ in the germline V gene (reference sequence). The CDR3 extends over 16 amino acids. DNA for the CDR3: TGTGCCAGCAGTCTGGACGGGTTAGGGACTAATGAAAAACTGTTTTTT. This codes for CASSLDGLGTNEKLFF.

This clone was observed a few times. The DNA of the CDR3 is TGTGCCAGTAGTATATGGTTGGGGGTGACGTTCATGAACACTGAAGCTTTCTTT. The encoded protein is CASSIWLGVTFMNTEAFF. This rearrangement joins TRBV19 to TRBJ1-1; possibly TRBD1 for D (5 bases). The CDR3 covers 18 residues. V shed 2 bases and J shed 0 bases, with 19 bases lying between them. Germline V gene lookup returns CDR1 LNHDA and CDR2 SQIVND (reference sequence).

The gene calls are TRBV6-4 and TRBJ1-3; D perhaps matches TRBD1 (5 bases). Per the germline V gene, CDR1 is MRHNA and CDR2 is SNTAGT. Trimming pared 2 bases from V and 3 bases from J, leaving 8 bases between. The CDR3 has 14 amino acids. CDR3 residues: CASSDIRVGNTIYF. Here the CDR3 DNA reads TGTGCCAGCAGTGACATCAGGGTTGGAAACACCATATATTTT.

This chain connects TRBV7-2 to TRBJ1-3, with a possible D match to TRBD1 (6 bases). Per the germline V gene, CDR1 is SGHTA and CDR2 is FQGNSA. This CDR3 is built from 14 residues. Trimming removed 5 bases at V and 2 bases at J, with 10 bases between. CDR3 sequence reads: CASSQGTTGNTIYF. In DNA form, the CDR3 reads TGTGCCAGCAGCCAAGGGACAACTGGAAACACCATATATTTT.

The sample holds a few counts of this clone. The chain is built from TRBV5-6 and TRBJ2-7; no reliable D call. Per germline, CDR1 SGHDT and CDR2 YYEEEE. This CDR3 has 15 residues. Between the trimmed V and J ends, which lost 4 bases and 5 bases, there was a span of 19 bases. As DNA, the CDR3 is TGTGCCAGCAGCCCGCTGAGAGTTTGGGGTAACGAGCAGTACTTC. Its translation is CASSPLRVWGNEQYF.

The chain couples TRBV6-1 to TRBJ2-1, with no clear D. Looked up from germline, CDR1 is MNHNS and CDR2 is SASEGT. The V end was cut by 0 bases, the J end by 0 bases, with 9 bases between. The CDR3 has 16 amino acids. The CDR3 nucleotides read TGTGCCAGCAGTGAAGCCCTCTTGAGCTCCTACAATGAGCAGTTCTTC. It encodes CASSEALLSSYNEQFF.

The chain joins TRBV23-1 to TRBJ1-1; D is ambiguous. TRBV23-1 is an open reading frame, and its role is uncertain. V lost 3 bases and J 5 bases, leaving 19 bases between the germline ends. There are 16 residues in the CDR3. The CDR3 is CASSQSRPSRWTEAFF. CDR3 DNA sequence: TGCGCCAGCAGTCAGTCTAGGCCCAGCCGATGGACTGAAGCTTTCTTT.

The chain carries TRBV28 and TRBJ1-3; TRBD1 is a possible D gene (5 bases). V was clipped by 6 bases and J by 0 bases, with 12 bases between them. The CDR3 runs to 15 residues. Germline V lookup: CDR1 MDHEN, CDR2 SYDVKM. The CDR3 sequence is CASSRQLYSGNTIYF. The CDR3 DNA reads as TGTGCCAGCAGCCGACAGTTATACTCTGGAAACACCATATATTTT.

The chain is built from TRBV9 and TRBJ1-4, with D unresolved. Germline lookup yields CDR1 SGDLS and CDR2 YYNGEE. CDR3 length: 13 amino acids. V lost 3 bases and J lost 6, with 9 bases in between. This CDR3 reads CASSGPSDEKLFF. CDR3 DNA sequence: TGTGCCAGCAGCGGACCATCAGATGAAAAACTGTTTTTT.

This chain links TRBV7-3 with TRBJ1-2, with D possibly being TRBD1 (6 bases). The CDR3 spans 15 residues. Trimming stripped 5 bases from V and 4 bases from J, with 17 bases between. Germline CDR1 and CDR2: SGHTA and FQGTGA. The CDR3 reads CASSPQQGSGYGYTF. The CDR3 nucleotides read TGTGCCAGCAGCCCGCAACAGGGTTCGGGCTATGGCTACACCTTC.

V is TRBV6-5 and J is TRBJ2-7, with a possible D match to TRBD2 (6 bases). Germline lookup yields CDR1 MNHEY and CDR2 SVGAGI. Trimming took 8 bases from V and 1 from J, leaving 15 bases between them. This CDR3 region has 14 residues. CDR3 residues: CASAEGGNSYEQYF. The DNA for the CDR3 is TGTGCCAGCGCCGAGGGCGGGAATTCCTACGAGCAGTACTTC.

The chain carries TRBV18 and TRBJ2-7; the match to TRBD1 covers 7 bases. This CDR3 comprises 14 residues. Germline V gives CDR1 KGHSH, CDR2 LQKENI. Trimming removed 3 bases from V and 2 bases from J; junction bases left unmatched: 4. CDR3 region: CASSPSGQAYEQYF. CDR3 DNA: TGTGCCAGCTCACCCTCCGGACAGGCCTACGAGCAGTACTTC. Looking up the rest from reference TRBV18 and TRBJ2-7 gives the full variable domain: NAGVMQNPRHLVRRRGQEARLRCSPMKGHSHVYWYRQLPEEGLKFMVYLQKENIIDESGMPKERFSAEFPKEGPSILRIQQVVRGDSAAYFCASSPSGQAYEQYFGPGTRLTVT.

V usage is TRBV28 and J usage is TRBJ1-2, with D perhaps matching TRBD1 (5 bases). Trimming cost V 4 bases and J 5 bases, with 14 bases left between them. This CDR3 has 14 amino acids. Looked up from germline, CDR1 is MDHEN and CDR2 is SYDVKM. CDR3: CASSSTSGGYGYTF. In nucleotides, the CDR3 is TGTGCCAGCAGTTCGACCTCCGGGGGTTATGGCTACACCTTC.

This chain links TRBV28 with TRBJ1-3; 7 bases are shared with TRBD1. Germline V gives CDR1 MDHEN, CDR2 SYDVKM. CDR3 length: 16 amino acids. V was pared by 8 bases and J by 0 bases, with 10 bases of the junction left unmatched. DNA of the CDR3: TGTGCCAGCGGCTTAGGGGGCCCTTCCTCTGGAAACACCATATATTTT. This codes for CASGLGGPSSGNTIYF.

J is TRBJ2-5 and V is TRBV19; 10 bases match TRBD1. Trimming took 8 bases from V and 5 from J; bases not matched to a gene: 8. The germline gives CDR1 LNHDA, CDR2 SQIVND (reference sequence). The CDR3 is 14 amino acids. CDR3 amino acids: CASQEDRGNETQYF. The DNA of the CDR3 is TGTGCCAGTCAGGAGGACAGGGGGAACGAGACCCAGTACTTC.

The chain carries TRBV4-3 and TRBJ1-2; no reliable D call. CDR1 is LGHNA, CDR2 YSLEER, per germline. The CDR3 contains 16 residues. The ends were cut back, 0 bases at V and 5 bases at J, with 16 bases in the middle. The CDR3 nucleotides are TGCGCCAGCAGCCAAGAGCGGGCAGTTCCTTCTTATGGCTACACCTTC. Amino acids: CASSQERAVPSYGYTF.

This chain links TRBV28 with TRBJ1-1, with D unresolved. V lost 5 bases and J 4 bases, leaving 14 bases between the germline ends. The CDR3 is made up of 14 amino acids. The germline V gene encodes CDR1 MDHEN and CDR2 SYDVKM. The CDR3, as DNA: TGTGCCAGCAGTCCTATCAAGGTGGGCACTGAAGCTTTCTTT. Amino acids: CASSPIKVGTEAFF.

The rearrangement joins TRBV7-2 to TRBJ2-7; a possible D gene is TRBD2 (5 bases). V shed 5 bases and J shed 1 base, with 9 bases lying between them. Per the germline V gene, CDR1 is SGHTA and CDR2 is FQGNSA. The CDR3 contains 13 residues. Here the CDR3 DNA reads TGTGCCAGCAGCCCACAGCGGTCCTACGAGCAGTACTTC. It specifies CASSPQRSYEQYF.

The rearrangement links TRBV21-1 to TRBJ2-1. TRBV21-1 is noted as a pseudogene. The CDR3 consists of 16 residues. The CDR3 bases are TGTGCCAGCAGCAATCCCCCCGCGCGTAACGACGGAGAGCAGTTCTTC. It specifies CASSNPPARNDGEQFF.